The text below deals with one T cell receptor beta chain. Original analysis: Nucleated cell counts were estimated from reference gene primer amplification. Sequenced by immunoSEQ multiplex PCR; TCRdb stores in-frame clones only, minus some. D and trimming come from the DNA, and the V and J calls and clone size come from that table. The table has around 190,000 clones, over 75% seen once. The data derive from a study of blood T cell repertoires in COVID-19. Overall study: Nucleic acid was either cDNA or gDNA, and it came from T cells, B-cell-depleted T cells, or PBMCs.

Seattle researchers signed up patients amid active infection and tracked them longitudinally. This TCR came from a man aged 50 to 59 with COVID-19, enrolled during active disease. Material: peripheral blood.

The CDR3 protein is CASSNTGTSLNEQFF. The CDR3 DNA reads TGTGCCAGTAGTAATACCGGGACTAGTTTAAATGAGCAGTTCTTC. V gene TRBV19 combines with J gene TRBJ2-1; TRBD2 aligns across 8 bases. From germline, CDR1 is LNHDA and CDR2 SQIVND (reference sequence). The CDR3 runs 15 residues. The V gene end was trimmed by 4 bases and the J gene end by 7 bases; junction bases not matched to a gene: 9.